Following are 28 T cell receptor beta chains from one sample sequenced in a study of blood T cell repertoires in COVID-19. Sequenced by immunoSEQ multiplex PCR; TCRdb stores in-frame clones only, minus some. The sample lists approximately 150,000 clones, roughly 89% occurring once. The sequenced material came from peripheral blood. The receptors were sampled from a woman aged 50 to 60 with acute or convalescent COVID-19.

The gene calls are TRBV30 and TRBJ1-6; unclear D gene. CDR3 length: 12 amino acids. The V gene's germline CDR1 is GTSNPN and CDR2 SVGIG (reference sequence). Trimming stripped 0 bases from V and 9 bases from J, with 6 bases between. CDR3 sequence: CAWSVTGSPLHF. The CDR3 nucleotides read TGTGCCTGGAGTGTGACGGGTTCACCCCTCCACTTT.

The chain joins TRBV6-5 to TRBJ2-7; 10 bases align to TRBD1. CDR3 length: 14 residues. The V gene's germline CDR1 is MNHEY and CDR2 SVGAGI. J was trimmed by 5 bases and V by 7 bases; bases with no gene match: 8. The CDR3 sequence: CASTPRDRGNEQYF. DNA for the CDR3: TGTGCCAGCACTCCCCGGGACAGGGGCAACGAGCAGTACTTC.

The chain carries TRBV15 and TRBJ2-3; D is unresolved. Trimming cost V 1 base and J 5 bases, with 7 bases left between them. Looked up from germline, CDR1 is LNHNV and CDR2 is YYDKDF (reference sequence). The length of the CDR3 is 13 residues. CDR3 nucleotide sequence: TGTGCCACCAGCAGAGCCCCCGGAGATACGCAGTATTTT. Protein: CATSRAPGDTQYF.

The CDR3 loop is CASSGIGEETQYF. DNA of the CDR3: TGCGCCAGCAGCGGTATAGGGGAAGAGACCCAGTACTTC. V usage is TRBV5-1 and J usage is TRBJ2-5, with a weak D call TRBD1 (5 bases). CDR1 is SGHRS and CDR2 is YFSETQ in the germline V gene. V shed 4 bases and J shed 3 bases, with 10 bases lying between them. This CDR3 is built from 13 residues.

This clone was counted between two and nine times. This chain joins TRBV7-9 and TRBJ2-1; D is unclear. In germline, CDR1 is SEHNR, CDR2 FQNEAQ (reference sequence). The length of the CDR3 is 13 residues. V shed 1 base and J shed 4 bases, with 5 bases lying between them. CDR3: CASSLDRYNEQFF. The CDR3, as DNA: TGTGCCAGCAGCTTAGACAGATACAATGAGCAGTTCTTC.

The rearrangement links TRBV9 to TRBJ1-4; 7 nucleotides line up with TRBD1. Trimming at V came to 4 bases and at J to 3 bases, leaving 6 bases not matched to a gene. This CDR3 spans 15 amino acids. Germline V lookup: CDR1 SGDLS, CDR2 YYNGEE. The chain's CDR3 is CASSLKGAPNEKLFF. The CDR3 DNA is TGTGCCAGCAGCCTAAAGGGGGCCCCTAATGAAAAACTGTTTTTT.

This rearrangement joins TRBV6-6 to TRBJ1-5; D not resolved. This CDR3 has 12 residues. CDR1 and CDR2 (germline): MNHNY, SVGAGI (reference sequence). V lost 7 bases and J 3 bases, leaving 7 bases between the germline ends. The DNA of the CDR3 is TGTGCCAGCACGCAGTCCAATCAGCCCCAGCATTTT. Amino acid sequence: CASTQSNQPQHF.

V usage is TRBV9 and J usage is TRBJ2-3; no definite D call. The V end lost 0 bases, the J end lost 5 bases, and 10 bases lay between the germline ends. This CDR3 comprises 14 residues. CDR1 SGDLS and CDR2 YYNGEE come from the germline V gene. The chain's CDR3 is CASSVAVAEDTQYF. CDR3 in DNA: TGTGCCAGCAGCGTAGCGGTGGCGGAAGATACGCAGTATTTT.

This clone was counted a few times. The V call is TRBV7-2, the J call TRBJ2-2; perhaps TRBD2 as D (7 bases). Trimming removed 5 bases at V and 0 bases at J, with 13 bases between. This CDR3 is 16 amino acids long. CDR1 and CDR2 (germline): SGHTA, FQGNSA. The CDR3 DNA sequence: TGTGCCAGCAGCCCTGTAGGGGGGGCGAACACCGGGGAGCTGTTTTTT. Translated: CASSPVGGANTGELFF.

J is TRBJ1-4 and V is TRBV5-4; weak D call: TRBD1 (5 bases). Trimming removed 5 bases from V and 4 bases from J, with 15 bases in between. Looked up from germline, CDR1 is SGHNT and CDR2 is YYREEE (reference sequence). This CDR3 has 15 residues. The CDR3 loop reads CASRYQGSGNEKLFF. The CDR3 nucleotides are TGTGCCAGCAGGTATCAGGGTAGTGGTAATGAAAAACTGTTTTTT.

The chain couples TRBV7-2 to TRBJ2-3; TRBD1 aligns across 7 bases. Germline loops: CDR1 SGHTA, CDR2 FQGNSA. V lost 1 base, J lost 2 bases, and 3 bases stayed unmatched. The CDR3 extends over 15 amino acids. The CDR3 sequence: CASSLDRGNTDTQYF. The CDR3 coding sequence is TGTGCCAGCAGCTTAGACAGGGGAAACACAGATACGCAGTATTTT.

The CDR3 DNA follows: TGTGCCAGTAGTTCCGATAGCGCTACGAGCTCCTACGAGCAGTACTTC. Translation: CASSSDSATSSYEQYF. The chain has TRBV19 and TRBJ2-7; TRBD2 is a possible D gene (5 bases). The CDR3 totals 16 residues. V was trimmed by 5 bases and J by 0 bases, leaving 17 bases between them. Germline V gene sequence: CDR1 LNHDA, CDR2 SQIVND (reference sequence).

This clone has just one count. The genes are TRBV9 and TRBJ1-2; D remains ambiguous. Trimming took off 5 bases at V and 5 bases at J, with 4 bases between the two ends. CDR1 and CDR2 (germline): SGDLS, YYNGEE. This CDR3 comprises 10 residues. The CDR3, as DNA: TGTGCCAGCAGTAGTTATGGCTACACCTTC. This gives the protein CASSSYGYTF.

The chain has TRBV7-2 and TRBJ2-5, with 9 positions matching TRBD2. CDR1 and CDR2 (germline): SGHTA, FQGNSA. After removal of 5 bases from V and 5 bases from J, the junction contained 15 bases not matched to a gene. This CDR3 comprises 17 residues. The CDR3 loop is CASSAEYGREGPETQYF. CDR3 bases: TGTGCCAGCAGCGCCGAGTATGGGCGGGAGGGCCCGGAGACCCAGTACTTC.

V gene TRBV6-5 combines with J gene TRBJ1-1, with D possibly being TRBD1 (6 bases). The CDR3 has 13 residues. The V gene's germline CDR1 is MNHEY and CDR2 SVGAGI. Trimming removed 6 bases at V and 3 bases at J, with 11 bases between. CDR3 residues: CASRTGPHTEAFF. DNA for the CDR3: TGTGCCAGCAGAACAGGGCCCCACACTGAAGCTTTCTTT.

This rearrangement joins TRBV19 to TRBJ1-1; 8 nucleotides match TRBD1. The CDR3 covers 14 residues. V lost 10 bases, J lost 0 bases, and 7 bases stayed unmatched. Per germline, CDR1 LNHDA and CDR2 SQIVND (reference sequence). The CDR3 nucleotides read TGTGCCACCGCGACAGGGGCGTTGAACACTGAAGCTTTCTTT. The encoded protein is CATATGALNTEAFF. The entire variable domain, with the rest obtained from reference TRBV19 and TRBJ1-1, is as follows: DGGITQSPKYLFRKEGQNVTLSCEQNLNHDAMYWYRQDPGQGLRLIYYSQIVNDFQKGDIAEGYSVSREKKESFPLTVTSAQKNPTAFYLCATATGALNTEAFFGQGTRLTVV.

This rearrangement joins TRBV7-7 to TRBJ2-3; TRBD1 matches 8 bases. In germline, CDR1 is SSHAT, CDR2 FNYEAQ (reference sequence). The J segment lost 2 bases and the V segment lost 5 bases, leaving 3 bases of the junction unmatched. This CDR3 spans 14 amino acids. The CDR3 protein is CASSRDRFTDTQYF. CDR3 bases: TGTGCCAGCAGCCGGGACAGGTTCACAGATACGCAGTATTTT. Looking up the rest from reference TRBV7-7 and TRBJ2-3 gives the full variable domain: GAGVSQSPRYKVTKRGQDVTLRCDPISSHATLYWYQQALGQGPEFLTYFNYEAQPDKSGLPSDRFSAERPEGSISTLTIQRTEQRDSAMYRCASSRDRFTDTQYFGPGTRLTVL.

The V gene is TRBV19, the J gene TRBJ2-4; D not resolved. V lost 2 bases and J lost 0, with 17 bases in between. This CDR3 contains 18 residues. CDR1 is LNHDA, CDR2 SQIVND, per germline (reference sequence). The CDR3 is CASSISNRANLAKNIQYF. The CDR3 DNA sequence: TGTGCCAGTAGTATAAGTAATCGAGCAAATCTAGCCAAAAACATTCAGTACTTC.

This chain joins TRBV30 and TRBJ2-5, with D possibly matching TRBD1 (6 bases). The germline V and J ends were trimmed by 3 bases and 4 bases, with 12 bases remaining between them. This CDR3 region has 13 residues. Germline V lookup: CDR1 GTSNPN, CDR2 SVGIG (reference sequence). The CDR3 sequence is CAWSLQGAETQYF. The DNA of the CDR3 is TGTGCCTGGAGCTTACAGGGAGCAGAGACCCAGTACTTC.

The chain combines TRBV18 with TRBJ2-2, with D possibly being TRBD2 (5 bases). The germline V and J ends were trimmed by 0 bases and 0 bases, with 14 bases remaining between them. The CDR3 is 18 residues long. The V gene's germline CDR1 is KGHSH and CDR2 LQKENI. CDR3 protein: CASSPPVRTVANTGELFF. CDR3 DNA: TGTGCCAGCTCACCACCGGTAAGGACTGTCGCGAACACCGGGGAGCTGTTTTTT.

This chain links TRBV7-2 with TRBJ2-7, with 10 bases identical to TRBD1. Germline-derived CDR1 and CDR2 are SGHTA and FQGNSA. With V trimmed by 5 bases and J by 6 bases, 10 bases remained unmatched. CDR3 length: 15 residues. Here the CDR3 DNA reads TGTGCCAGCAGCCCGATTGCGGGACAGGGGTTCGAGCAGTACTTC. This sequence encodes CASSPIAGQGFEQYF.

The chain recombines TRBV7-8 with TRBJ2-3, with TRBD1 matching over 7 bases. Germline V lookup: CDR1 SGHVS, CDR2 FQNEAQ. The length of the CDR3 is 15 residues. V lost 2 bases, J lost 4 bases, and 6 bases stayed unmatched. The CDR3 region has the DNA TGTGCCAGCAGCTTATCGATCGACAGGGCAGATACGCAGTATTTT. It translates to CASSLSIDRADTQYF. Based on the CDR3 plus reference TRBV7-8 and TRBJ2-3, the full variable domain is GAGVSQSPRYKVAKRGQDVALRCDPISGHVSLFWYQQALGQGPEFLTYFQNEAQLDKSGLPSDRFFAERPEGSVSTLKIQRTQQEDSAVYLCASSLSIDRADTQYFGPGTRLTVL.

The chain has TRBV5-1 and TRBJ2-3, with TRBD1 matching over 8 bases. Trimming at V came to 4 bases and at J to 4 bases, leaving 8 bases not matched to a gene. The CDR3 covers 15 residues. Germline V gives CDR1 SGHRS, CDR2 YFSETQ. The CDR3 DNA sequence: TGCGCCAGCAGCCCAGGACAGGGCGGAGCAGATACGCAGTATTTT. Amino acids: CASSPGQGGADTQYF.

The chain carries TRBV19 and TRBJ2-3; no reliable D call. The germline V gene encodes CDR1 LNHDA and CDR2 SQIVND (reference sequence). V lost 6 bases and J 2 bases, leaving 18 bases between the germline ends. CDR3 length: 16 residues. The CDR3 here is CASSRRRLEDTDTQYF. In nucleotides, the CDR3 is TGTGCCAGTAGCCGAAGGCGGCTAGAGGACACAGATACGCAGTATTTT.

The chain employs TRBV29-1 and TRBJ2-1; 9 bases line up with TRBD2. Germline lookup yields CDR1 SQVTM and CDR2 ANQGSEA. The CDR3 is 15 residues long. Trimming cost V 4 bases and J 9 bases; bases outside gene matches: 13. The CDR3 nucleotides are TGCAGCGTTGTCGTAGCGGGAGACCCACTCGGTGAGCAGTTCTTC. It encodes CSVVVAGDPLGEQFF.

This rearrangement joins TRBV11-2 to TRBJ2-1; D is unresolved. The CDR3 consists of 12 residues. Trimming shortened V by 7 bases and J by 9 bases, and 13 bases separated the two germline ends. Germline V gene data show CDR1 as SGHAT and CDR2 as FQNNGV. CDR3 in DNA: TGTGCCAGCACCTTTACTAAGCCTGAGCAGTTCTTC. Protein product: CASTFTKPEQFF.

This rearrangement joins TRBV10-3 to TRBJ1-1, with unresolved D. The germline V gene has CDR1 ENHRY and CDR2 SYGVKD. The CDR3 consists of 13 residues. Trimming took off 0 bases at V and 1 base at J, with 3 bases between the two ends. CDR3 sequence: CAISESANTEAFF. In nucleotides, the CDR3 is TGTGCCATCAGTGAGTCAGCGAACACTGAAGCTTTCTTT.

This clone was observed a handful of times. The chain carries TRBV5-1 and TRBJ1-2, with D perhaps TRBD1 (5 bases). The CDR3 contains 15 residues. The germline V and J ends were trimmed by 0 bases and 4 bases, with 13 bases remaining between them. Germline V gene data show CDR1 as SGHRS and CDR2 as YFSETQ. CDR3 loop: CASSLDGQRFYGYTF. Written as DNA, the CDR3 is TGCGCCAGCAGCTTGGATGGACAACGATTCTATGGCTACACCTTC.